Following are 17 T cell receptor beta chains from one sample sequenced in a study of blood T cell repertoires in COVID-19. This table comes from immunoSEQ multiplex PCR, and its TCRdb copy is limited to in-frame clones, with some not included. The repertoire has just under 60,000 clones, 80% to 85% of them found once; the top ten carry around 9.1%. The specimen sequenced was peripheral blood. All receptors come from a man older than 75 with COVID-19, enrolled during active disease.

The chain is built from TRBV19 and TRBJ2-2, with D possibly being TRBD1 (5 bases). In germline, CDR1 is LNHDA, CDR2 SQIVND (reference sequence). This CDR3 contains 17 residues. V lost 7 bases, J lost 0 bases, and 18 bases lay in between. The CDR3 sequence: CASTRQPTHANTGELFF. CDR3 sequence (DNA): TGTGCCAGTACCAGACAGCCTACCCACGCGAACACCGGGGAGCTGTTTTTT.

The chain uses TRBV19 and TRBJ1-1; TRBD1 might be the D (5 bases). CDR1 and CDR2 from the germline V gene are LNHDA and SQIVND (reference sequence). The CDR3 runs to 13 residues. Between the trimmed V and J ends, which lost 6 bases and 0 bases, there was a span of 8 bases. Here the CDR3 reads CASSQTVNTEAFF. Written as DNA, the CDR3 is TGTGCCAGTAGCCAGACAGTGAACACTGAAGCTTTCTTT. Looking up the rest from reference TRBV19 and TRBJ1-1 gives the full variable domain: DGGITQSPKYLFRKEGQNVTLSCEQNLNHDAMYWYRQDPGQGLRLIYYSQIVNDFQKGDIAEGYSVSREKKESFPLTVTSAQKNPTAFYLCASSQTVNTEAFFGQGTRLTVV.

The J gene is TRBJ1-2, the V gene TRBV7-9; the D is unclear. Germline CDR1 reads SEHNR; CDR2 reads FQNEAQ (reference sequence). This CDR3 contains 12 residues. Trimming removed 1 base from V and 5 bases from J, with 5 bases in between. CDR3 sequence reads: CASSLESYGYTF. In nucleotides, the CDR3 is TGTGCCAGCAGCTTAGAGAGTTATGGCTACACCTTC.

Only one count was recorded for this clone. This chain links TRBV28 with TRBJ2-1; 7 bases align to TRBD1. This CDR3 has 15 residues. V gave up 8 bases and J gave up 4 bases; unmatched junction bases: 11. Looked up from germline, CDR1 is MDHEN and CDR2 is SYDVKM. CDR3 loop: CASRRAGGAYNEQFF. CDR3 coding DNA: TGTGCCAGCCGAAGGGCAGGGGGAGCTTACAATGAGCAGTTCTTC.

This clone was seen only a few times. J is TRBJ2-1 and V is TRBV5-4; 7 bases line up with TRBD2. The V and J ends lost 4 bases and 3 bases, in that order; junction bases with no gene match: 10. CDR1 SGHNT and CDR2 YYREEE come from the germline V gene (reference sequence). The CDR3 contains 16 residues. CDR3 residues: CASSVQAGPLYNEQFF. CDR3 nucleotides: TGTGCCAGCAGCGTACAAGCGGGGCCCCTCTACAATGAGCAGTTCTTC.

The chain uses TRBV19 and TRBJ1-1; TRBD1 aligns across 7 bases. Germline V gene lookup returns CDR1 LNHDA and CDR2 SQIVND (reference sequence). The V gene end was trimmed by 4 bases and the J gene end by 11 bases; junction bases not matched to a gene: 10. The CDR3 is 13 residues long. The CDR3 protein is CASSTGTEEGAFF. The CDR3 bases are TGTGCCAGTAGTACCGGGACAGAAGAAGGGGCTTTCTTT.

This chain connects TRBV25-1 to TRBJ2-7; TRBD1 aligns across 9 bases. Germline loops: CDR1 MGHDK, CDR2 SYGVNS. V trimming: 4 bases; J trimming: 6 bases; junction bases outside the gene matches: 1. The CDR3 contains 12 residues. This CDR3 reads CASSGGQGEQYV. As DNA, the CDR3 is TGTGCCAGCAGTGGGGGACAGGGCGAGCAGTACGTC.

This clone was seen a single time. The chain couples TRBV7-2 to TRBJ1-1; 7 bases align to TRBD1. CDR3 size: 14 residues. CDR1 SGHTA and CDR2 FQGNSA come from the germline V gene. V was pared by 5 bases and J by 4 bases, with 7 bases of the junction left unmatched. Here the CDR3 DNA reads TGTGCCAGCAGCCCCGACAGGGTCGTCACTGAAGCTTTCTTT. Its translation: CASSPDRVVTEAFF. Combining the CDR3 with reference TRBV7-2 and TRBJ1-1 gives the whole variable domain GAGVSQSPSNKVTEKGKDVELRCDPISGHTALYWYRQSLGQGLEFLIYFQGNSAPDKSGLPSDRFSAERTGGSVSTLTIQRTQQEDSAVYLCASSPDRVVTEAFFGQGTRLTVV.

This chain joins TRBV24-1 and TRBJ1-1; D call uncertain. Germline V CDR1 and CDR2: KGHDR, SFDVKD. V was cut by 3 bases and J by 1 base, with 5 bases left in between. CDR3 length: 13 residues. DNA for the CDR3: TGTGCCACCAGTGATAGGAGGAACACTGAAGCTTTCTTT. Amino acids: CATSDRRNTEAFF.

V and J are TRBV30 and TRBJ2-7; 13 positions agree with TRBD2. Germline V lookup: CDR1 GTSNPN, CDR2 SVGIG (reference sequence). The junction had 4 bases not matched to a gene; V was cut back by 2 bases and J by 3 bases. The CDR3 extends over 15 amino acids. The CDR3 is CAWSKGTSGVYEQYV. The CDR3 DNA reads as TGTGCCTGGAGTAAAGGGACTAGCGGGGTCTACGAGCAGTACGTC.

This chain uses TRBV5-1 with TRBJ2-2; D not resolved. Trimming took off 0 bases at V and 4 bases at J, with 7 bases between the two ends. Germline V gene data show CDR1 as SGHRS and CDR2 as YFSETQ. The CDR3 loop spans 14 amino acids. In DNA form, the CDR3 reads TGCGCCAGCAGCTTGGCGAGAGGCACCGGGGAGCTGTTTTTT. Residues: CASSLARGTGELFF.

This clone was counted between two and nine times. The CDR3 DNA is TGTGCCAGCAGCGCCGGACAGGGCTTCTCTGGAAACACCATATATTTT. Its translation: CASSAGQGFSGNTIYF. The V gene is TRBV9, the J gene TRBJ1-3; TRBD1 matches 8 bases. Germline V gene data show CDR1 as SGDLS and CDR2 as YYNGEE. The CDR3 contains 16 residues. With 3 bases clipped from V and 0 bases from J, the junction kept 5 bases outside the gene matches. The entire variable domain, with the rest obtained from reference TRBV9 and TRBJ1-3, is as follows: DSGVTQTPKHLITATGQRVTLRCSPRSGDLSVYWYQQSLDQGLQFLIQYYNGEERAKGNILERFSAQQFPDLHSELNLSSLELGDSALYFCASSAGQGFSGNTIYFGEGSWLTVV.

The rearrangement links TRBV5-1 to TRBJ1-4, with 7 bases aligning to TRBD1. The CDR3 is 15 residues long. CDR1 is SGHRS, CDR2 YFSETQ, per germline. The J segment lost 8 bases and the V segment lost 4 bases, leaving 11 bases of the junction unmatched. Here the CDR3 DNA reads TGCGCCAGCAGCCCCGGTAGGGGGCAAGGGGAAAAACTGTTTTTT. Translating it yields CASSPGRGQGEKLFF. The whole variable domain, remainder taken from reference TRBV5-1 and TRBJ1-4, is KAGVTQTPRYLIKTRGQQVTLSCSPISGHRSVSWYQQTPGQGLQFLFEYFSETQRNKGNFPGRFSGRQFSNSRSEMNVSTLELGDSALYLCASSPGRGQGEKLFFGSGTQLSVL.

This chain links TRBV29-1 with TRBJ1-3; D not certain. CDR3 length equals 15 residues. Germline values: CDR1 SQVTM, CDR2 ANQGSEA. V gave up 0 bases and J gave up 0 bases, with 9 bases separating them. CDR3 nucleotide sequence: TGCAGCGTTGAAGAGTGGCCTTCCTCTGGAAACACCATATATTTT. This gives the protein CSVEEWPSSGNTIYF.

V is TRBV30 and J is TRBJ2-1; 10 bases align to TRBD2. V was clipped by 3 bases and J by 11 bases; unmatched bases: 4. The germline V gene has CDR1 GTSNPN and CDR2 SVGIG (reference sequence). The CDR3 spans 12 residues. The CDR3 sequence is CAWSLAGDQQFF. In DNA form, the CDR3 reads TGTGCCTGGAGCCTAGCGGGAGATCAGCAGTTCTTC.

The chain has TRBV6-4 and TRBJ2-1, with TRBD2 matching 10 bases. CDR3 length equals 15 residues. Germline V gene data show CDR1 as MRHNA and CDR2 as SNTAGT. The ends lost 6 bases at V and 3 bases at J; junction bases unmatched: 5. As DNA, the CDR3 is TGTGCCAGCAGGCGAGGACTAGCGGACTACAATGAGCAGTTCTTC. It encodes CASRRGLADYNEQFF.

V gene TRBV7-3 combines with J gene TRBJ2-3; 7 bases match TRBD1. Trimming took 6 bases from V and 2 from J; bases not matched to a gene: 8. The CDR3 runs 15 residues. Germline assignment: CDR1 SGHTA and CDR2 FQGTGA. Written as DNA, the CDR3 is TGTGCCAGCAGTACTGGGACAGCGAACACAGATACGCAGTATTTT. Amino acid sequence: CASSTGTANTDTQYF.